A selection of T cell receptor beta chains follows, all from one sample in a study of naive and memory T cell subsets. TCRdb itself ran the UMI-ligation and nested PCR reads through MiXCR, one entry per CDR3 protein. The sample consists of more than 95,000 distinct CDR3 sequences, about 15% of them appearing once. The sequenced material came from naive CD8+ T cells from blood. Source of these receptors: a human donor in good health. The CDR3 runs from the conserved cysteine through the conserved F or W. The order of the fields is D gene, clone size, V gene, J gene, CDR3 DNA, CDR3 protein. The D gene is left open where the match is weak. Rows give clone size only sometimes, using once, few, many, or a class for an expanded clone.

d_call: TRBD1; clone_size: .; v_call: TRBV5-1; j_call: TRBJ1-5; cdr3_nt: TGCGCCAGCAGCTTGACAGGGGGCGTTCAGCCCCAGCATTTT; cdr3_aa: CASSLTGGVQPQHF
d_call: .; clone_size: .; v_call: TRBV29-1; j_call: TRBJ1-4; cdr3_nt: TGCAGCGTTGTGGGTCAGATTAATGAAAAACTGTTTTTT; cdr3_aa: CSVVGQINEKLFF
d_call: TRBD1; clone_size: .; v_call: TRBV12-3/TRBV12-4; j_call: TRBJ2-2; cdr3_nt: TGTGCCAGCAGTTTTGCAGGGGGCAACACCGGGGAGCTGTTTTTT; cdr3_aa: CASSFAGGNTGELFF
d_call: .; clone_size: .; v_call: TRBV7-2; j_call: TRBJ1-1; cdr3_nt: TGTGCCAGCAGCCCCGAAGACAGACTTACTATGAACACTGAAGCTTTCTTT; cdr3_aa: CASSPEDRLTMNTEAFF
d_call: .; clone_size: many; v_call: TRBV19; j_call: TRBJ1-1; cdr3_nt: TGTGCCAGTAGTATAGGACGGGGCCCTGAAGCTTTCTTT; cdr3_aa: CASSIGRGPEAFF
d_call: .; clone_size: .; v_call: TRBV2; j_call: TRBJ1-4; cdr3_nt: TGTGCCAGCAGGGGGGCTAATGAAAAACTGTTTTTT; cdr3_aa: CASRGANEKLFF
d_call: .; clone_size: many; v_call: TRBV29-1; j_call: TRBJ2-5; cdr3_nt: TGCAGCGTTGTGCAGGGGTTGTTGGAGACCCAGTACTTC; cdr3_aa: CSVVQGLLETQYF
d_call: TRBD2; clone_size: few; v_call: TRBV7-8; j_call: TRBJ2-3; cdr3_nt: TGTGCCAGCAGCTCGAGAGGAGGGGTAGCGGGGAAACAAAATACGCAGTATTTT; cdr3_aa: CASSSRGGVAGKQNTQYF
d_call: TRBD2; clone_size: few; v_call: TRBV29-1; j_call: TRBJ2-5; cdr3_nt: TGCAGCGTTTCACGGACTAGCGGGGGATCGGAGACCCAGTACTTC; cdr3_aa: CSVSRTSGGSETQYF
d_call: .; clone_size: few; v_call: TRBV13; j_call: TRBJ2-7; cdr3_nt: TGTGCCAGCAGCCCCCCGGGCCTCTCTTACGAGCAGTACTTC; cdr3_aa: CASSPPGLSYEQYF
d_call: .; clone_size: .; v_call: TRBV12-3/TRBV12-4; j_call: TRBJ1-5; cdr3_nt: TGTGCCAGCAGTTTAAAGCAGCTGGGGATGGGTCAGCCCCAGCATTTT; cdr3_aa: CASSLKQLGMGQPQHF
d_call: .; clone_size: many; v_call: TRBV20-1; j_call: TRBJ2-3; cdr3_nt: TGCAGCGGCAGGGGCCCTAGCACAGATACGCAGTATTTT; cdr3_aa: CSGRGPSTDTQYF
d_call: .; clone_size: .; v_call: TRBV5-4; j_call: TRBJ2-1; cdr3_nt: TGTGCCAGCACCTTAGGGCAGTTTAATGAGCAGTTCTTC; cdr3_aa: CASTLGQFNEQFF
d_call: .; clone_size: few; v_call: TRBV7-8; j_call: TRBJ2-7; cdr3_nt: TGTGCCAGCAGCCGGGCCGAGGCCTACGAGCAGTACTTC; cdr3_aa: CASSRAEAYEQYF
d_call: .; clone_size: .; v_call: TRBV15; j_call: TRBJ1-5; cdr3_nt: TGTGCCACCAGCAGATCCGGCAGGGCCGATCAGCCCCAGCATTTT; cdr3_aa: CATSRSGRADQPQHF
d_call: .; clone_size: many; v_call: TRBV7-6; j_call: TRBJ2-1; cdr3_nt: TGTGCCAGCAGCTTAGGGGAGCGGCTCGAGTGGAATGAGCAGTTCTTC; cdr3_aa: CASSLGERLEWNEQFF
d_call: .; clone_size: few; v_call: TRBV24-1; j_call: TRBJ2-5; cdr3_nt: TGTGCCACCAGTGACCCCGGAATTCCCCTCGGTGAGACCCAGTACTTC; cdr3_aa: CATSDPGIPLGETQYF
d_call: .; clone_size: many; v_call: TRBV11-2; j_call: TRBJ2-2; cdr3_nt: TGTGCCAGCAGATACAGGGCGGCTAGCGGTCCGGCTAGCGGGGAGCTGTTTTTT; cdr3_aa: CASRYRAASGPASGELFF
d_call: .; clone_size: .; v_call: TRBV25-1; j_call: TRBJ2-7; cdr3_nt: TGTGCCAGCAGTGTGGGTGACCTCTCCTACGAGCAGTACTTC; cdr3_aa: CASSVGDLSYEQYF
d_call: .; clone_size: few; v_call: TRBV7-9; j_call: TRBJ2-7; cdr3_nt: TGTGCCAGCAGCCCGCCCCGGCCGGGAAGCTCCTACGAGCAGTACTTC; cdr3_aa: CASSPPRPGSSYEQYF
d_call: .; clone_size: few; v_call: TRBV24-1; j_call: TRBJ2-7; cdr3_nt: TGTGCCACCAGTGACGCAACAGGGACCAGCTCCTACGAGCAGTACTTC; cdr3_aa: CATSDATGTSSYEQYF
d_call: .; clone_size: many; v_call: TRBV30; j_call: TRBJ1-5; cdr3_nt: TGTGCCTGGAGTGTACCCGGCATCTCCCAGCCCCAGCATTTT; cdr3_aa: CAWSVPGISQPQHF
d_call: .; clone_size: many; v_call: TRBV4-3; j_call: TRBJ2-2; cdr3_nt: TGCGCCAGCAGCCAAGCGTCAGTCAGGGGGGAGCTGTTTTTT; cdr3_aa: CASSQASVRGELFF
d_call: .; clone_size: few; v_call: TRBV3-1; j_call: TRBJ2-3; cdr3_nt: TGTGCCAGCAGCCAAGATCTTCTAGCAACAGATACGCAGTATTTT; cdr3_aa: CASSQDLLATDTQYF
d_call: .; clone_size: many; v_call: TRBV5-1; j_call: TRBJ1-2; cdr3_nt: TGCGCCATCGACAGCCCGTATGGCTACACCTTC; cdr3_aa: CAIDSPYGYTF
d_call: .; clone_size: .; v_call: TRBV5-1; j_call: TRBJ1-2; cdr3_nt: TGCGCCAGCAGCTTGGATCAGGCAACTAACTATGGCTACACCTTC; cdr3_aa: CASSLDQATNYGYTF
d_call: .; clone_size: few; v_call: TRBV4-3; j_call: TRBJ2-3; cdr3_nt: TGCGCCAGCAGCGGGACTCGCCAATTAGATACGCAGTATTTT; cdr3_aa: CASSGTRQLDTQYF
d_call: TRBD2; clone_size: few; v_call: TRBV20-1; j_call: TRBJ2-1; cdr3_nt: TGCAGTGCTAGTCGCGGCAGCGGGAGGAACTCCTACAATGAGCAGTTCTTC; cdr3_aa: CSASRGSGRNSYNEQFF
d_call: .; clone_size: many; v_call: TRBV24-1; j_call: TRBJ2-1; cdr3_nt: TGTGCCACCAGCCTAGCGACATACAATGAGCAGTTCTTC; cdr3_aa: CATSLATYNEQFF
d_call: TRBD2; clone_size: .; v_call: TRBV18; j_call: TRBJ2-4; cdr3_nt: TGTGCCAGCTCACCAAGCGGGAGAGCCAAAAACATTCAGTACTTC; cdr3_aa: CASSPSGRAKNIQYF
d_call: TRBD1; clone_size: many; v_call: TRBV7-6; j_call: TRBJ2-2; cdr3_nt: TGTGCCAGCAGATACAGAGGGGGCGCGAACACCGGGGAGCTGTTTTTT; cdr3_aa: CASRYRGGANTGELFF
d_call: .; clone_size: few; v_call: TRBV20-1; j_call: TRBJ1-5; cdr3_nt: TGCAGTGACCTTAAAGAGCCCCAGCATTTT; cdr3_aa: CSDLKEPQHF
d_call: .; clone_size: few; v_call: TRBV27; j_call: TRBJ1-6; cdr3_nt: TGTGCCGGCCCACGGACGAATTCACCCCTCCACTTT; cdr3_aa: CAGPRTNSPLHF
d_call: .; clone_size: .; v_call: TRBV20-1; j_call: TRBJ2-7; cdr3_nt: TGCAGTGCTAGTGGACATTCAACCTACGAGCAGTACTTC; cdr3_aa: CSASGHSTYEQYF
d_call: TRBD1; clone_size: many; v_call: TRBV29-1; j_call: TRBJ1-1; cdr3_nt: TGCAGCGTTGAGCAGGAGGGGGCGCGCACTGAAGCTTTCTTT; cdr3_aa: CSVEQEGARTEAFF
d_call: .; clone_size: many; v_call: TRBV27; j_call: TRBJ1-2; cdr3_nt: TGTGCCAGCAGTTTACTGGGGGGGCTGGACTATGGCTACACCTTC; cdr3_aa: CASSLLGGLDYGYTF
d_call: .; clone_size: few; v_call: TRBV7-9; j_call: TRBJ1-6; cdr3_nt: TGTGCCAGCAGCTTAGACAGACAAGTCCTCCACTTT; cdr3_aa: CASSLDRQVLHF
d_call: .; clone_size: many; v_call: TRBV2; j_call: TRBJ1-2; cdr3_nt: TGTGCCAGCATTTTCGCCCCGGGATTGGATGGCTACACCTTC; cdr3_aa: CASIFAPGLDGYTF
d_call: TRBD1; clone_size: few; v_call: TRBV27; j_call: TRBJ1-2; cdr3_nt: TGTGCCAGCAGTTTAGGGACAGCCTATGGCTACACCTTC; cdr3_aa: CASSLGTAYGYTF